This TCR beta chain was found in a study of technical replicates of blood from several donors. Method: immunoSEQ multiplex PCR; TCRdb's copy keeps in-frame clones and lacks some. The sample lists 95,000 to 100,000 clones; 96% were seen once. Germline values: CDR1 LGHNT, CDR2 FRNRAP. The CDR3 spans 17 residues. Trimming cost V 6 bases and J 0 bases, with 15 bases left between them. The sequence was obtained from a human donor in good health. The sequenced sample consisted of T cells isolated from PBMCs. V is TRBV12-5 and J is TRBJ1-6, with D unresolved. CDR3 in amino acids: CASGSRPGSSYNSPLHF. The CDR3 coding sequence is TGTGCTAGTGGCTCTCGACCGGGAAGCTCCTATAATTCACCCCTCCACTTT.